This passage covers 8 T cell receptor beta chains from one sample sequenced in a study of blood T cell repertoires in COVID-19. Profiled with immunoSEQ multiplex PCR; TCRdb holds only in-frame clones, not every one. The sample includes more than 150,000 clones, around four fifths seen only once; the top ten take nearly 8%. The material sequenced was PBMCs or T cells enriched from blood (not recorded which). All receptors derive from a woman aged 50 to 60 who had recovered from COVID-19.

The J gene is TRBJ2-2, the V gene TRBV6-5, with 7 nucleotides matching TRBD1. The CDR3 runs to 14 residues. V trimming: 6 bases; J trimming: 7 bases; junction bases outside the gene matches: 8. Germline V gene data show CDR1 as MNHEY and CDR2 as SVGAGI. The CDR3 nucleotides read TGTGCCAGCAGATTCACAGGGGCGTACGGGGAGCTGTTTTTT. This encodes CASRFTGAYGELFF.

The rearrangement joins TRBV28 to TRBJ2-7, with 7 nucleotides matching TRBD1. The CDR3 is 16 residues long. In germline, CDR1 is MDHEN, CDR2 SYDVKM. J lost 0 bases, V lost 5 bases, and 10 bases had no gene match. The DNA of the CDR3 is TGTGCCAGCAGTGGCCCCAGGGGGATACACTCCTACGAGCAGTACTTC. This translates into CASSGPRGIHSYEQYF.

The V call is TRBV2, the J call TRBJ1-2, with D unclear. Germline-derived CDR1 and CDR2 are SNHLY and FYNNEI. The CDR3 contains 11 residues. Trimming took 8 bases from V and 4 from J, leaving 8 bases between them. CDR3 DNA sequence: TGTGCCAGCGGCGGCCCCTATGGCTACACCTTC. Its protein product is CASGGPYGYTF. The complete variable domain, with remaining parts taken from reference TRBV2 and TRBJ1-2, reads EPEVTQTPSHQVTQMGQEVILRCVPISNHLYFYWYRQILGQKVEFLVSFYNNEISEKSEIFDDQFSVERPDGSNFTLKIRSTKLEDSAMYFCASGGPYGYTFGSGTRLTVV.

The chain uses TRBV3-1 (or the pseudogene TRBV3-2) and TRBJ1-1; the match to TRBD1 covers 8 bases. The length of the CDR3 is 16 residues. Germline CDR1 reads LGHDT; CDR2 reads YNNKEL (reference sequence). V was pared by 5 bases and J by 1 base, with 9 bases of the junction left unmatched. The CDR3 here is CASSSQSGTGNTEAFF. For the CDR3, the DNA is TGTGCCAGCAGCTCCCAATCCGGGACAGGGAACACTGAAGCTTTCTTT.

This clone was recorded only once. The chain carries TRBV5-1 and TRBJ2-1; 12 nucleotides agree with TRBD2. V shed 2 bases and J 2 bases; nucleotides not matched to a gene: 5. Germline values: CDR1 SGHRS, CDR2 YFSETQ. The CDR3 extends over 17 amino acids. The CDR3 coding sequence is TGCGCCAGCAGCTTTTGGGCTAGCGGGGGGGCCTACAATGAGCAGTTCTTC. Encoded protein: CASSFWASGGAYNEQFF.

This chain links TRBV19 with TRBJ1-6, with TRBD1 matching over 8 bases. The CDR3 covers 14 residues. The V segment lost 5 bases and the J segment 10 bases; nucleotides outside the gene matches: 7. Germline values: CDR1 LNHDA, CDR2 SQIVND (reference sequence). CDR3: CASSLGQGRSPLHF. The CDR3 nucleotides are TGTGCCAGTAGTCTTGGACAGGGTAGGTCACCCCTCCACTTT.

The J gene is TRBJ2-1, the V gene TRBV11-2; no firm D call. V lost 3 bases and J 4 bases, leaving 10 bases between the germline ends. The CDR3 loop spans 14 amino acids. Germline V gene sequence: CDR1 SGHAT, CDR2 FQNNGV. The CDR3 reads CASSFWALYNEQFF. DNA for the CDR3: TGTGCCAGCAGCTTCTGGGCATTATACAATGAGCAGTTCTTC.

V usage is TRBV3-1 (or the pseudogene TRBV3-2) and J usage is TRBJ2-2, with TRBD2 matching over 16 bases. The CDR3 contains 17 residues. The junction had 6 bases not matched to a gene; V was cut back by 4 bases and J by 7 bases. The germline V gene has CDR1 LGHDT and CDR2 YNNKEL (reference sequence). The CDR3: CASSPGLAGGQRGELFF. The CDR3 bases are TGTGCCAGCAGCCCGGGACTAGCGGGAGGGCAGCGCGGGGAGCTGTTTTTT.